These 5 T cell receptor beta chains were all obtained from the same sample, sequenced in a study of cytomegalovirus exposure and HLA in healthy donors. Primers included in the PCR were 60 Vbeta and 13 Jbeta primers. Only in-frame clones appear in the TCRdb table, and some are missing; sequencing was by immunoSEQ multiplex PCR. The sample has some 200,000 clones; over 80% are singletons. The sample consisted of PBMCs. The receptor source for this set is a boy under 10 years old in good health and CMV-seronegative.

The CDR3 loop is CASSLASGGTDTQYF. CDR3 nucleotide sequence: TGTGCCAGCAGCTTAGCTAGCGGGGGGACAGATACGCAGTATTTT. The V and J genes are TRBV7-2 and TRBJ2-3; 10 bases are a match to TRBD2. With V trimmed by 0 bases and J by 3 bases, 0 bases remained unmatched. The length of the CDR3 is 15 residues. CDR1 is SGHTA, CDR2 FQGNSA, per germline.

This chain joins TRBV18 and TRBJ1-1; no definite D call. CDR1 is KGHSH, CDR2 LQKENI, per germline. This CDR3 is 15 amino acids long. Trimming stripped 2 bases from V and 3 bases from J, with 13 bases between. The CDR3 DNA follows: TGTGCCAGCTCACCAGGTGGCCGGGTGGACACTGAAGCTTTCTTT. The encoded protein is CASSPGGRVDTEAFF.

As DNA, the CDR3 is TGCAGTGCTAGCCGGGAATCTGGCTACACCTTC. It is translated as CSASRESGYTF. This rearrangement joins TRBV20-1 to TRBJ1-2; the D is unclear. From germline, CDR1 is DFQATT and CDR2 SNEGSKA (reference sequence). V lost 3 bases and J 7 bases, leaving 9 bases between the germline ends. CDR3 length equals 11 residues.

The count of this clone is one. Other DNA sequences from this sample encode an identical CDR3 as well. The chain carries TRBV14 and TRBJ1-3; 8 positions match TRBD1. CDR1 is SGHDN, CDR2 FVKESK, per germline. The CDR3 has 14 residues. The V gene end was trimmed by 3 bases and the J gene end by 2 bases; junction bases not matched to a gene: 0. CDR3 protein: CASSQDRAGNTIYF. The CDR3 region has the DNA TGTGCCAGCAGCCAGGACAGGGCTGGAAACACCATATATTTT.

The chain links TRBV5-4 to TRBJ1-1; D not certain. The germline CDR1 and CDR2 sequences are SGHNT and YYREEE (reference sequence). Trimming took off 1 base at V and 2 bases at J, with 12 bases between the two ends. This CDR3 comprises 15 residues. Here the CDR3 DNA reads TGTGCCAGCAGCTTGTTGGCCACATTCAACACTGAAGCTTTCTTT. It is translated as CASSLLATFNTEAFF.